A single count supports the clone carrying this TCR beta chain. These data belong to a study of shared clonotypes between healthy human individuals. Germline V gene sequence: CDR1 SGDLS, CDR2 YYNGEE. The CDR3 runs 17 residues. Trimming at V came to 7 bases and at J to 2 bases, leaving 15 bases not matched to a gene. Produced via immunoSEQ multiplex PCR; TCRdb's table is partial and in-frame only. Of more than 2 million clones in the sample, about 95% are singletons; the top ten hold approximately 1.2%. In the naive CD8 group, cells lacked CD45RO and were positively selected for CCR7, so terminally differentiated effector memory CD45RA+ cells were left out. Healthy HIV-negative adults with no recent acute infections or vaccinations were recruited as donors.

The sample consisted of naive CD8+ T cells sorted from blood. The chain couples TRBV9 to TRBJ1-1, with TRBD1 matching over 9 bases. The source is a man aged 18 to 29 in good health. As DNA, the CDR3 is TGTGCCAGCGGGACGGGACAGGGTCCCGAACTAAACACTGAAGCTTTCTTT. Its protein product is CASGTGQGPELNTEAFF.